Presented here are 20 T cell receptor beta chains from one specimen sequenced in a study of T cell responses to AZD1222 COVID-19 vaccine. The method was immunoSEQ multiplex PCR; TCRdb's version includes in-frame clones alone and lacks a portion of them. Of about 140,000 clones in the sample, about nine tenths were seen once. Sequences were derived from peripheral blood, sampled on day 0 of AZD1222 vaccination. The receptors originated from an adult in good health.

The chain is built from TRBV11-2 and TRBJ1-5; no reliable D call. The V end was cut by 2 bases, the J end by 9 bases, with 11 bases between. CDR1 and CDR2 from the germline V gene are SGHAT and FQNNGV. This CDR3 comprises 13 residues. The DNA for the CDR3 is TGTGCCAGCAGCTTATCAGAGAGTGGGCCCCAGCATTTT. Its translation is CASSLSESGPQHF.

V and J are TRBV13 and TRBJ2-1, with 13 bases that match TRBD2. CDR1 PRHDT and CDR2 FYEKMQ come from the germline V gene (reference sequence). The CDR3 loop spans 15 amino acids. The V and J ends lost 5 bases and 6 bases, in that order; junction bases with no gene match: 4. The DNA of the CDR3 is TGTGCCAGCAGCATACTAGCGGGGGGGCCCAATGAGCAGTTCTTC. Translated: CASSILAGGPNEQFF.

The V gene is TRBV4-2, the J gene TRBJ1-2; D is uncertain. Germline CDR1 is LGHNA and CDR2 is YNFKEQ. Trimming cost V 1 base and J 7 bases, with 22 bases left between them. CDR3 length: 17 residues. The CDR3 loop is CASSQVGESTAGGGYTF. CDR3 sequence (DNA): TGTGCCAGCAGCCAAGTCGGGGAGTCCACTGCGGGTGGTGGCTACACCTTC.

The chain carries TRBV5-8 and TRBJ1-5; D is perhaps TRBD1 (5 bases). V was pared by 3 bases and J by 2 bases, with 15 bases between. The CDR3 contains 16 residues. CDR1 is SGHTS and CDR2 is YDEGEE in the germline V gene. CDR3 amino acids: CASSSEQGTGNQPQHF. CDR3 bases: TGTGCCAGCAGCTCGGAGCAGGGAACGGGCAATCAGCCCCAGCATTTT.

The chain employs TRBV6-5 and TRBJ1-4; no clear D. This CDR3 comprises 14 residues. Trimming left V 6 bases short and J 7 bases short, with 15 bases between. CDR1 MNHEY and CDR2 SVGAGI come from the germline V gene. CDR3 sequence reads: CASRLDPSAEKLFF. DNA for the CDR3: TGTGCCAGCAGACTTGATCCCTCCGCTGAAAAACTGTTTTTT.

The V call is TRBV7-2, the J call TRBJ1-3, with D hard to call. CDR3 size: 12 residues. The V end was cut by 8 bases, the J end by 8 bases, with 13 bases between. Germline V lookup: CDR1 SGHTA, CDR2 FQGNSA. The CDR3 spells CASGRNADTIYF. CDR3 DNA sequence: TGTGCCAGCGGGCGGAATGCGGACACCATATATTTT.

The rearrangement joins TRBV11-2 to TRBJ2-1; 7 nucleotides match TRBD2. The CDR3 consists of 13 residues. The V and J ends lost 8 bases and 3 bases, in that order; junction bases with no gene match: 4. Germline V gene lookup returns CDR1 SGHAT and CDR2 FQNNGV. The CDR3 sequence is CASGRAGYNEQFF. Written as DNA, the CDR3 is TGTGCCAGCGGGAGGGCCGGCTACAATGAGCAGTTCTTC.

V is TRBV15 and J is TRBJ2-1, with TRBD2 matching over 12 bases. The CDR3 sequence is 15 residues long. Unmatched junction bases numbered 5, after V lost 5 bases and J lost 6 bases. Germline-derived CDR1 and CDR2 are LNHNV and YYDKDF (reference sequence). The CDR3 loop reads CATSLLAGGLNEQFF. CDR3 bases: TGTGCCACCAGCCTCCTAGCGGGAGGGCTCAATGAGCAGTTCTTC. The complete variable domain, with remaining parts taken from reference TRBV15 and TRBJ2-1, reads DAMVIQNPRYQVTQFGKPVTLSCSQTLNHNVMYWYQQKSSQAPKLLFHYYDKDFNNEADTPDNFQSRRPNTSFCFLDIRSPGLGDTAMYLCATSLLAGGLNEQFFGPGTRLTVL.

The chain employs TRBV24-1 and TRBJ2-3; TRBD1 or TRBD2 may be the D gene (5 bases each). The CDR3 is 12 residues long. Germline V gene data show CDR1 as KGHDR and CDR2 as SFDVKD. Trimming pared 9 bases from V and 5 bases from J, leaving 11 bases between. The CDR3 loop reads CATRDDGDTQYF. The DNA for the CDR3 is TGTGCCACCCGGGACGACGGAGATACGCAGTATTTT.

The V and J genes are TRBV7-9 and TRBJ2-3; D call uncertain. Germline assignment: CDR1 SEHNR and CDR2 FQNEAQ (reference sequence). V was shortened by 5 bases and J by 5 bases, with 11 bases between the two germline ends. CDR3 length: 13 amino acids. CDR3 sequence reads: CASSKPQRDTQYF. CDR3 nucleotides: TGTGCCAGCAGCAAACCACAGCGAGATACGCAGTATTTT.

The chain couples TRBV6-5 to TRBJ1-2, with TRBD1 as a possible D gene (6 bases). The CDR3 totals 14 residues. Trimming removed 6 bases at V and 4 bases at J, with 15 bases between. The germline V gene encodes CDR1 MNHEY and CDR2 SVGAGI. Written as DNA, the CDR3 is TGTGCCAGCAGAAATATGGACAGCTTCTATGGCTACACCTTC. It encodes CASRNMDSFYGYTF.

This clone has more than one count but fewer than ten. V usage is TRBV19 and J usage is TRBJ1-2; no definite D call. Trimming pared 4 bases from V and 1 base from J, leaving 16 bases between. The CDR3 is 16 amino acids. CDR1 is LNHDA, CDR2 SQIVND, per germline (reference sequence). CDR3 sequence reads: CASSTPWGRGNYGYTF. For the CDR3, the DNA is TGTGCCAGTAGTACCCCGTGGGGTCGGGGTAACTATGGCTACACCTTC.

The chain joins TRBV4-1 to TRBJ2-1; 7 nucleotides align to TRBD2. From germline, CDR1 is MGHRA and CDR2 YSYEKL. The CDR3 length is 16 residues. V was pared by 0 bases and J by 2 bases, with 4 bases of the junction left unmatched. CDR3 sequence (DNA): TGCGCCAGCAGCCAAGATGCGGGGAGGGCCTACAATGAGCAGTTCTTC. It specifies CASSQDAGRAYNEQFF.

The J gene is TRBJ1-1, the V gene TRBV5-1; no clear D gene. V lost 2 bases and J lost 4, with 9 bases in between. Germline-derived CDR1 and CDR2 are SGHRS and YFSETQ. The CDR3 totals 13 residues. CDR3: CASSLSQATEAFF. In DNA form, the CDR3 reads TGCGCCAGCAGCTTAAGTCAGGCCACTGAAGCTTTCTTT.

The chain uses TRBV3-1 (or the pseudogene TRBV3-2) and TRBJ1-2; D is unclear. The CDR3 totals 19 residues. The V gene lost 4 bases and the J gene lost 3 bases, with 27 bases spanning the gap. The germline gives CDR1 LGHDT, CDR2 YNNKEL (reference sequence). CDR3 sequence reads: CASSPLPMEYGSAHYGYTF. The CDR3 DNA sequence: TGTGCCAGCAGCCCTCTCCCCATGGAGTATGGGAGCGCTCACTATGGCTACACCTTC.

The genes are TRBV29-1 and TRBJ1-2; D perhaps matches TRBD1 (5 bases). V lost 3 bases and J lost 4, with 12 bases in between. The CDR3 has 13 amino acids. Germline V lookup: CDR1 SQVTM, CDR2 ANQGSEA. The CDR3 coding sequence is TGCAGCGTTGATGAGGGGACTACCTATGGCTACACCTTC. It is translated as CSVDEGTTYGYTF.

The chain combines TRBV5-1 with TRBJ1-4, with unresolved D. The CDR3 has 16 amino acids. Trimming removed 1 base at V and 0 bases at J, with 10 bases between. Germline CDR1 is SGHRS and CDR2 is YFSETQ. The chain's CDR3 is CASSLTLQATNEKLFF. CDR3 sequence (DNA): TGCGCCAGCAGCTTGACTTTACAAGCAACTAATGAAAAACTGTTTTTT. Combining the CDR3 with reference TRBV5-1 and TRBJ1-4 gives the whole variable domain KAGVTQTPRYLIKTRGQQVTLSCSPISGHRSVSWYQQTPGQGLQFLFEYFSETQRNKGNFPGRFSGRQFSNSRSEMNVSTLELGDSALYLCASSLTLQATNEKLFFGSGTQLSVL.

This chain connects TRBV28 to TRBJ2-4; 7 bases line up with TRBD1. Germline loops: CDR1 MDHEN, CDR2 SYDVKM. The CDR3 is made up of 13 amino acids. Germline trimming cut 11 bases from V and 6 bases from J; bases unmatched to any gene: 10. The CDR3 coding sequence is TGTGCCGCTCGGCCGACAGGGATAAACATTCAGTACTTC. It encodes CAARPTGINIQYF.

CDR3 in DNA: TGTGCCAGCAGTGACCGTCGACAGGGGGCTCCGGCTAATGAAAAACTGTTTTTT. Translating it yields CASSDRRQGAPANEKLFF. The V call is TRBV6-4, the J call TRBJ1-4; 10 bases are a match to TRBD1. The junction had 9 bases not matched to a gene; V was cut back by 2 bases and J by 3 bases. Germline V CDR1 and CDR2: MRHNA, SNTAGT. CDR3 size: 18 residues.

The V call is TRBV3-1 (or the pseudogene TRBV3-2), the J call TRBJ2-7; D possibly corresponds to TRBD1 (6 bases). Germline V lookup: CDR1 LGHDT, CDR2 YNNKEL (reference sequence). Trimming shortened V by 0 bases and J by 6 bases, and 18 bases separated the two germline ends. This CDR3 has 16 amino acids. The CDR3 loop is CASSQDPYPGGAEQYF. Here the CDR3 DNA reads TGTGCCAGCAGCCAAGATCCGTACCCTGGGGGCGCCGAGCAGTACTTC.